Following are 15 T cell receptor beta chains from one sample sequenced in a study of blood T cell repertoires in COVID-19. Only in-frame clones appear in the TCRdb table, and some are missing; sequencing was by immunoSEQ multiplex PCR. The table records 120,000 to 150,000 clones, 85% to 90% of them present only once. The source material was peripheral blood. These receptors originate from a young man with COVID-19, enrolled during active disease.

This clone was seen only once. A junction end diverges from the germline sequence, so it may reflect a read error. The chain is built from TRBV5-1 and TRBJ2-7; 7 nucleotides match TRBD1. Looked up from germline, CDR1 is SGHRS and CDR2 is YFSETQ. The CDR3 is 11 residues long. The chain's CDR3 is CASSPHDRADF. Written as DNA, the CDR3 is TGCGCCAGCAGCCCTCACGACAGGGCTGACTTC.

The chain links TRBV29-1 to TRBJ1-2; D is unclear. V shed 0 bases and J shed 2 bases, with 10 bases lying between them. Germline V gives CDR1 SQVTM, CDR2 ANQGSEA. CDR3 length: 14 residues. The CDR3 sequence: CSVEEKYRNYGYTF. CDR3 in DNA: TGCAGCGTTGAAGAGAAGTACAGAAACTATGGCTACACCTTC.

The chain uses TRBV11-2 and TRBJ1-1; the D is unclear. This CDR3 is built from 11 residues. Trimming removed 3 bases at V and 4 bases at J, with 3 bases between. Looked up from germline, CDR1 is SGHAT and CDR2 is FQNNGV. The CDR3 spells CASSLATEAFF. DNA of the CDR3: TGTGCCAGCAGCTTGGCCACTGAAGCTTTCTTT.

V gene TRBV12-5 combines with J gene TRBJ2-2, with 7 bases identical to TRBD1. J was trimmed by 4 bases and V by 5 bases; bases with no gene match: 7. The germline V gene has CDR1 LGHNT and CDR2 FRNRAP. CDR3 length: 15 residues. In DNA form, the CDR3 reads TGTGCTAGTGGTCCCCGGACAGGAAGCACCGGGGAGCTGTTTTTT. Amino acid sequence: CASGPRTGSTGELFF.

Turning to this clone: A junction boundary mismatches the germline segment, possibly from a read error. This sample includes further DNA sequences coding for the same CDR3. The CDR3 DNA reads as TGTGCCAGTAGCATAGGCCTAGCTGGCGAGCAGTACTTC. It encodes CASSIGLAGEQYF. This chain uses TRBV19 with TRBJ2-7; TRBD2 might be the D (5 bases). This CDR3 is built from 13 residues. Germline V lookup: CDR1 LNHDA, CDR2 SQIVND (reference sequence).

This chain links TRBV28 with TRBJ2-3, with TRBD1 matching 8 bases. The CDR3 consists of 16 residues. Germline loops: CDR1 MDHEN, CDR2 SYDVKM. V gave up 6 bases and J gave up 0 bases; unmatched junction bases: 8. The CDR3 reads CASSNFRDRSTDTQYF. CDR3 coding DNA: TGTGCCAGCAGCAACTTCCGGGACAGGAGCACAGATACGCAGTATTTT.

This chain joins TRBV2 and TRBJ2-7; 9 bases align to TRBD2. Per the germline V gene, CDR1 is SNHLY and CDR2 is FYNNEI. The CDR3 loop spans 15 amino acids. Unmatched junction bases numbered 7, after V lost 4 bases and J lost 3 bases. This CDR3 reads CASSVDSGRNYEQYF. DNA of the CDR3: TGTGCCAGCAGTGTGGATAGCGGGAGAAACTACGAGCAGTACTTC.

This clone was detected only once. V and J are TRBV19 and TRBJ2-3; 9 nucleotides match TRBD1. Per germline, CDR1 LNHDA and CDR2 SQIVND (reference sequence). The V gene end was trimmed by 4 bases and the J gene end by 0 bases; junction bases not matched to a gene: 2. This CDR3 spans 15 amino acids. DNA for the CDR3: TGTGCCAGTAGTAAGGACAGGGGTAGCACAGATACGCAGTATTTT. This codes for CASSKDRGSTDTQYF. Full variable domain (missing parts from reference TRBV19 and TRBJ2-3): DGGITQSPKYLFRKEGQNVTLSCEQNLNHDAMYWYRQDPGQGLRLIYYSQIVNDFQKGDIAEGYSVSREKKESFPLTVTSAQKNPTAFYLCASSKDRGSTDTQYFGPGTRLTVL.

The chain links TRBV9 to TRBJ2-2; D remains ambiguous. The CDR3 sequence is 13 residues long. Trimming stripped 2 bases from V and 4 bases from J, with 6 bases between. CDR1 is SGDLS and CDR2 is YYNGEE in the germline V gene. The CDR3 region is CASSVPLTGELFF. The DNA for the CDR3 is TGTGCCAGCAGCGTTCCCCTCACCGGGGAGCTGTTTTTT. Drawing the rest from reference TRBV9 and TRBJ2-2, the complete variable domain is DSGVTQTPKHLITATGQRVTLRCSPRSGDLSVYWYQQSLDQGLQFLIQYYNGEERAKGNILERFSAQQFPDLHSELNLSSLELGDSALYFCASSVPLTGELFFGEGSRLTVL.

In its sample, this clone was seen once. The gene calls are TRBV3-1 (or the pseudogene TRBV3-2) and TRBJ1-5; unclear D gene. CDR1 and CDR2 (germline): LGHDT, YNNKEL (reference sequence). There are 15 residues in the CDR3. V lost 1 base and J 4 bases, leaving 11 bases between the germline ends. CDR3 amino acids: CASSQVSGDNQPQHF. CDR3 nucleotides: TGTGCCAGCAGCCAAGTTTCGGGTGATAATCAGCCCCAGCATTTT.

This chain connects TRBV25-1 to TRBJ2-2; perhaps TRBD2 as D (5 bases). The germline CDR1 and CDR2 sequences are MGHDK and SYGVNS. The CDR3 extends over 14 amino acids. Trimming took 4 bases from V and 1 from J, leaving 7 bases between them. The CDR3: CASSGRGNTGELFF. CDR3 coding DNA: TGTGCCAGCAGTGGCCGGGGGAACACCGGGGAGCTGTTTTTT.

In its sample, this clone was seen many times. The J gene is TRBJ2-5, the V gene TRBV9; 7 nucleotides agree with TRBD2. V lost 3 bases and J lost 2; bases outside the gene matches: 7. The CDR3 is made up of 15 amino acids. Germline V gene lookup returns CDR1 SGDLS and CDR2 YYNGEE. CDR3 in amino acids: CASSATSVKQETQYF. DNA for the CDR3: TGTGCCAGCAGCGCAACTAGCGTAAAACAAGAGACCCAGTACTTC.

The chain employs TRBV5-1 and TRBJ2-1; a weak D match, TRBD2 (6 bases). Germline V gene sequence: CDR1 SGHRS, CDR2 YFSETQ. The CDR3 sequence is 17 residues long. V was clipped by 0 bases and J by 0 bases, with 13 bases between them. CDR3 nucleotide sequence: TGCGCCAGCAGCTTGGTGGAGGGTCTGAGCTCCTACAATGAGCAGTTCTTC. It encodes CASSLVEGLSSYNEQFF. Variable domain in full (rest from reference TRBV5-1 and TRBJ2-1): KAGVTQTPRYLIKTRGQQVTLSCSPISGHRSVSWYQQTPGQGLQFLFEYFSETQRNKGNFPGRFSGRQFSNSRSEMNVSTLELGDSALYLCASSLVEGLSSYNEQFFGPGTRLTVL.

The chain employs TRBV6-8 and TRBJ2-1; 10 bases agree with TRBD2. The V and J ends lost 7 bases and 7 bases, in that order; junction bases with no gene match: 4. The CDR3 is made up of 13 amino acids. Germline CDR1 MNHGY, CDR2 SAAAGT. The CDR3 region is CASNRTSGNEQFF. The CDR3 bases are TGTGCCAGCAACCGGACTAGCGGTAATGAGCAGTTCTTC.

The chain links TRBV28 to TRBJ1-3; the D gene is possibly TRBD1 (6 bases). Per the germline V gene, CDR1 is MDHEN and CDR2 is SYDVKM. The length of the CDR3 is 17 residues. With 2 bases removed from V and 4 bases from J, the gap between germline ends came to 18 bases. This CDR3 reads CASSLNAGTKNGNTIYF. DNA for the CDR3: TGTGCCAGCAGTTTAAATGCCGGGACAAAAAACGGAAACACCATATATTTT.